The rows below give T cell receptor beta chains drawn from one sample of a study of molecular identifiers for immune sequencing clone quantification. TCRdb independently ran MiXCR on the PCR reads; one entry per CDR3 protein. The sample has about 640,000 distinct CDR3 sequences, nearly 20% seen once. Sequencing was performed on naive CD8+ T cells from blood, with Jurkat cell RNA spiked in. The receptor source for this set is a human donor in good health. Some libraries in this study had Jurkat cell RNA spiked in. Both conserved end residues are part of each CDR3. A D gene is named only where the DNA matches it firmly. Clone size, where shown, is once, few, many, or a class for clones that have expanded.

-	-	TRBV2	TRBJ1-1	CAGSPTPNTEAFF	TGTGCCGGCAGTCCCACACCGAACACTGAAGCTTTCTTT
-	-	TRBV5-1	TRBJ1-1	CASSLNINTEAFF	TGCGCCAGCAGCTTGAATATAAACACTGAAGCTTTCTTT
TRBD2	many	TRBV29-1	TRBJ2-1	CSVEERWSSGRSNEQFF	TGCAGCGTTGAAGAACGGTGGTCTAGCGGGAGAAGCAATGAGCAGTTCTTC
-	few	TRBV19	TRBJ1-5	CAGSPTGDSNQPQHF	TGTGCCGGTAGCCCGACCGGAGATAGCAATCAGCCCCAGCATTTT
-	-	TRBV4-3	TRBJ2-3	CVSSQDPWAPRDTQYF	TGCGTCAGCAGCCAAGATCCGTGGGCACCTAGGGATACGCAGTATTTT
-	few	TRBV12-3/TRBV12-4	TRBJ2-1	CASRREGHEQFF	TGTGCCAGCAGAAGAGAGGGACATGAGCAGTTCTTC
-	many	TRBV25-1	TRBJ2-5	CASSDPRRGAGETQYF	TGTGCCAGCAGTGACCCCCGCCGTGGGGCTGGAGAGACCCAGTACTTC
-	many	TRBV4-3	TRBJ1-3	CASSQDKEYFGNTIYF	TGCGCCAGCAGCCAAGATAAGGAGTACTTTGGAAACACCATATATTTT
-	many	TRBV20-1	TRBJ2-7	CSARDLETYEQYF	TGCAGTGCTAGAGATCTGGAAACCTACGAGCAGTACTTC
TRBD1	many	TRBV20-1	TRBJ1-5	CSARDIQGTGLNQPQHF	TGCAGTGCTAGAGATATTCAAGGGACAGGCCTAAATCAGCCCCAGCATTTT
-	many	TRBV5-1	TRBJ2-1	CASSSVGNEQFF	TGCGCCAGCAGCTCGGTGGGCAATGAGCAGTTCTTC
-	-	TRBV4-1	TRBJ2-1	CASSSREYNEQFF	TGCGCCAGCAGCTCACGGGAGTACAATGAGCAGTTCTTC
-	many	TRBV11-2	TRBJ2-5	CASSSGAEETQYF	TGTGCCAGCAGCTCAGGGGCGGAAGAGACCCAGTACTTC
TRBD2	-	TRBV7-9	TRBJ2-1	CASSPPLGRFDEQFF	TGTGCCAGCAGCCCTCCCCTCGGGAGGTTCGATGAGCAGTTCTTC
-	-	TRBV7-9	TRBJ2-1	CASTPGTDPGNEQFF	TGTGCCAGCACCCCCGGGACCGACCCGGGGAATGAGCAGTTCTTC
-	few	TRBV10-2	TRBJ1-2	CASIGRTDGYTF	TGCGCCAGCATTGGACGCACGGATGGCTACACCTTC
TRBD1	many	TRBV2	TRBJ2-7	CASSELGTVVLYEQYF	TGTGCCAGCAGTGAATTGGGGACAGTCGTCCTATACGAGCAGTACTTC
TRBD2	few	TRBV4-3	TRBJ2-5	CASSQEGGRLETQYF	TGCGCCAGCAGCCAAGAAGGCGGGAGATTGGAGACCCAGTACTTC
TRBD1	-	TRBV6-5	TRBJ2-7	CASSLGQGTSEQYF	TGTGCCAGCAGCCTCGGACAGGGGACCTCCGAGCAGTACTTC
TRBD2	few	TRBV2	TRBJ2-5	CASRAAGGKRETQYF	TGTGCCAGCAGGGCAGCGGGGGGAAAAAGAGAGACCCAGTACTTC
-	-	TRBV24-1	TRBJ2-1	CATSDFGGSYNEQFF	TGTGCCACCAGTGATTTTGGGGGTTCCTACAATGAGCAGTTCTTC
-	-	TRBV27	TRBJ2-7	CASSLSVGGIIHEQYF	TGTGCCAGCAGTTTATCGGTTGGCGGGATAATCCACGAGCAGTACTTC
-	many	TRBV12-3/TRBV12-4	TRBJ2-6	CASSSPYGRSGANVLTF	TGTGCCAGCAGTTCCCCTTACGGGCGCTCTGGGGCCAACGTCCTGACTTTC
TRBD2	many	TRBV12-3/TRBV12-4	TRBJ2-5	CASGLAGDQETQYF	TGTGCCAGCGGACTAGCGGGGGACCAAGAGACCCAGTACTTC
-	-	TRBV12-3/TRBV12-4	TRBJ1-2	CASSLAIGYYGYTF	TGTGCCAGCAGTTTGGCAATAGGGTACTATGGCTACACCTTC
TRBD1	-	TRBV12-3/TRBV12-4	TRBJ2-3	CASRYVRPGQGAMGLTDTQYF	TGTGCCAGCAGATACGTAAGACCGGGACAGGGGGCCATGGGGCTAACAGATACGCAGTATTTT
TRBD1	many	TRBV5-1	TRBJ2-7	CASSLGQGSLYEQYF	TGCGCCAGCAGCCTTGGACAGGGGTCCCTATACGAGCAGTACTTC
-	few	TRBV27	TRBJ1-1	CASSFAGVGTEAFF	TGTGCCAGCAGTTTCGCTGGGGTAGGAACTGAAGCTTTCTTT
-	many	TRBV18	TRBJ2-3	CASSPLGPDTQYF	TGTGCCAGCTCACCCCTGGGTCCGGATACGCAGTATTTT
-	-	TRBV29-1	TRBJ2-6	CRARESISAGANVLTF	TGCAGAGCTCGGGAGTCTATTAGTGCTGGGGCCAACGTCCTGACTTTC
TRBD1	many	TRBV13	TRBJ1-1	CASSLDVAGGAEAFF	TGTGCCAGCAGCTTAGATGTGGCAGGGGGCGCTGAAGCTTTCTTT
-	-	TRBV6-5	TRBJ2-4	CASSYSGDYLRANIQYF	TGTGCCAGCAGTTACTCGGGAGACTACCTGAGGGCAAACATTCAGTACTTC
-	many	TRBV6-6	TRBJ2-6	CASRPTASGANVLTF	TGTGCCAGCAGGCCTACAGCCTCTGGGGCCAACGTCCTGACTTTC
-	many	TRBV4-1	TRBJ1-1	CASSQQTRATDTEAFF	TGCGCCAGCAGCCAACAAACCCGGGCCACGGACACTGAAGCTTTCTTT
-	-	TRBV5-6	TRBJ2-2	CASRQGYTGELFF	TGTGCCAGCAGACAGGGTTACACCGGGGAGCTGTTTTTT
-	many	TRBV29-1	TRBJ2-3	CSVEDLQLADTPTDTQYF	TGCAGCGTTGAAGATCTTCAACTAGCCGACACCCCCACAGATACGCAGTATTTT
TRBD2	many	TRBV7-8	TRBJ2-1	CASSSGTSEYNEQFF	TGTGCCAGCAGCTCCGGGACTAGCGAGTACAATGAGCAGTTCTTC
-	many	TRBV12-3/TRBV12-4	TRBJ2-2	CASSLAWTKNTGELFF	TGTGCCAGCAGTTTAGCGTGGACCAAGAACACCGGGGAGCTGTTTTTT
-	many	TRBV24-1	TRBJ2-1	CATSDMSGYNEQFF	TGTGCCACCAGTGATATGTCAGGATACAATGAGCAGTTCTTC
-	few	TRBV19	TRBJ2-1	CASSIHSSSYNEQFF	TGTGCCAGTAGTATACACAGTAGCTCCTACAATGAGCAGTTCTTC
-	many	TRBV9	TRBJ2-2	CASSVWTGELFF	TGTGCCAGCAGCGTATGGACCGGGGAGCTGTTTTTT
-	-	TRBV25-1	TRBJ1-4	CASRAVLGEKLFF	TGTGCCAGCAGGGCGGTATTGGGTGAAAAACTGTTTTTT
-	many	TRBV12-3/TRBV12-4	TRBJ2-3	CASSLIQVASTDTQYF	TGTGCCAGCAGTTTAATCCAGGTGGCGAGCACAGATACGCAGTATTTT
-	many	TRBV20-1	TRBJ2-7	CSARDWEEQYF	TGCAGTGCTAGAGATTGGGAGGAGCAGTACTTC
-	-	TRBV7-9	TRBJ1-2	CASSLVADFYGCTF	TGTGCCAGCAGCTTAGTCGCCGATTTCTATGGCTGCACCTTC
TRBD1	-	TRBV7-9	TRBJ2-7	CASSLAEQGTYEQYF	TGTGCCAGCAGCCTGGCGGAACAGGGGACCTACGAGCAGTACTTC
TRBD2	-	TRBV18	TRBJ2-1	CASSPRAGGPEEQFF	TGTGCCAGCTCACCACGGGCGGGAGGGCCGGAAGAGCAGTTCTTC
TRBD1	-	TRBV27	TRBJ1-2	CASSLTGSNYGYTF	TGTGCCAGCAGTTTGACAGGGTCCAACTATGGCTACACCTTC
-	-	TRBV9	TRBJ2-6	CASSVSGAGANVLTF	TGTGCCAGCAGCGTATCAGGGGCAGGGGCCAACGTCCTGACTTTC
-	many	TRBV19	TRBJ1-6	CASSISRGSPLHF	TGTGCCAGTAGTATCAGTCGGGGGTCACCCCTCCACTTT
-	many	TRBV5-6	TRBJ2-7	CASSGGRDYEQYF	TGTGCCAGCAGCGGGGGACGGGACTACGAGCAGTACTTC
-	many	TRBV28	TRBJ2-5	CASSYPQGVKETQYF	TGTGCCAGCAGCTACCCACAGGGTGTAAAAGAGACCCAGTACTTC
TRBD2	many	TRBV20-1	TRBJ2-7	CSASGGDLGAEQYF	TGCAGTGCTAGTGGGGGGGACCTAGGAGCCGAGCAGTACTTC